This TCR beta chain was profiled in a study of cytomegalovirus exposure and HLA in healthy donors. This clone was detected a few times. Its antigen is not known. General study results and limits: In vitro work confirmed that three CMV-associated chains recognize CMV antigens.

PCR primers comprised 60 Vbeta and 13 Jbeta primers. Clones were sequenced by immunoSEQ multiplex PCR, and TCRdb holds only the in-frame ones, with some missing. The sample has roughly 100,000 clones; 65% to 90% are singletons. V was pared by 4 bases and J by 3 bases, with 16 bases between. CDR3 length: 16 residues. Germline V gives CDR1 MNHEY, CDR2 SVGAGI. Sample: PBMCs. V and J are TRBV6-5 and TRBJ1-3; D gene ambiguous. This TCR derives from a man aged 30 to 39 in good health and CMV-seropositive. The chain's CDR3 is CASSSPPGVGGNTIYF. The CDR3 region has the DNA TGTGCCAGCAGTTCACCCCCGGGAGTCGGTGGAAACACCATATATTTT.